The clone carrying this TCR beta chain appeared many times. Amplification targeted TCR beta CDR3 regions from RNA transcripts. HTBI primers were employed in a first-round RT-PCR of the TCR CDR3. TCRdb fed the multiplex PCR reads into MiXCR, producing one record per CDR3 protein. The sample has around 200,000 distinct CDR3 sequences; 15% to 20% are singletons. The sample originates from a study of T cells in Graves' hyperthyroidism and ophthalmopathy. Newly diagnosed patients aged 18 to 65 had hyperthyroidism of under 2 months' duration. The CDR3 has 14 amino acids. V dropped 2 bases and J dropped 4 bases, with 8 bases sitting between them.

The sequencing sample was made of blood. This sequence was found in a woman aged 50 to 60 with Graves' hyperthyroidism. The chain recombines TRBV12-3 or TRBV12-4 with TRBJ2-2; D is unclear. This CDR3 is CASSLIASTGELFF. As DNA, the CDR3 is TGTGCCAGCAGTTTAATCGCCAGCACCGGGGAGCTGTTTTTT.